Following are 19 T cell receptor beta chains from one sample sequenced in a study of pediatric ulcerative colitis. Generated by immunoSEQ multiplex PCR, the TCRdb table keeps only in-frame clones and is missing some. The sample yields approximately 9,000 clones, approximately 88% seen once. The material sequenced was blood. Receptors were obtained from a girl aged 10 to 17 with moderate ulcerative colitis.

The rearrangement uses TRBV18 and TRBJ1-2; 7 bases match TRBD1. CDR3 size: 16 residues. The ends lost 4 bases at V and 4 bases at J; junction bases unmatched: 12. Germline CDR1 reads KGHSH; CDR2 reads LQKENI. The CDR3 nucleotides are TGTGCCAGCTCACTTAGGACAGGAGCGATGTCCTATGGCTACACCTTC. It translates to CASSLRTGAMSYGYTF.

The CDR3 DNA is TGTGCCAGCAGCGTCCGGTTTAATGGTAACTATGGCTACACCTTC. Its protein product is CASSVRFNGNYGYTF. This rearrangement joins TRBV6-1 to TRBJ1-2; D not certain. The CDR3 spans 15 residues. Germline CDR1 MNHNS, CDR2 SASEGT. V was cut by 6 bases and J by 1 base, with 15 bases left in between.

The chain combines TRBV5-4 with TRBJ1-1; a possible D gene is TRBD1 (5 bases). The CDR3 sequence is 14 residues long. Per germline, CDR1 SGHNT and CDR2 YYREEE (reference sequence). Trimming cost V 4 bases and J 1 base, with 11 bases left between them. The CDR3 DNA reads TGTGCCAGCAGCCGGGCCGGACAGAACACTGAAGCTTTCTTT. It yields the protein CASSRAGQNTEAFF.

The table lists this clone with a few counts. V gene TRBV29-1 combines with J gene TRBJ1-1; D gene unclear. Trimming removed 6 bases at V and 2 bases at J, with 13 bases between. The CDR3 sequence is 13 residues long. CDR1 is SQVTM and CDR2 is ANQGSEA in the germline V gene. The CDR3: CSVTHSINTEAFF. CDR3 sequence (DNA): TGCAGCGTAACACACAGCATAAACACTGAAGCTTTCTTT. The complete variable domain, with remaining parts taken from reference TRBV29-1 and TRBJ1-1, reads SAVISQKPSRDICQRGTSLTIQCQVDSQVTMMFWYRQQPGQSLTLIATANQGSEATYESGFVIDKFPISRPNLTFSTLTVSNMSPEDSSIYLCSVTHSINTEAFFGQGTRLTVV.

The chain uses TRBV7-3 and TRBJ2-3; 10 bases are a match to TRBD2. The junction had 3 bases not matched to a gene; V was cut back by 5 bases and J by 1 base. Germline V CDR1 and CDR2: SGHTA, FQGTGA. This CDR3 region has 15 residues. Here the CDR3 reads CASSDGTSGTDTQYF. CDR3 nucleotides: TGTGCCAGCAGCGACGGGACTAGCGGCACAGATACGCAGTATTTT.

V and J are TRBV15 and TRBJ1-1; 9 bases fit TRBD1. The CDR3 covers 18 residues. V lost 5 bases, J lost 2 bases, and 15 bases stayed unmatched. Germline CDR1 reads LNHNV; CDR2 reads YYDKDF (reference sequence). Here the CDR3 reads CATSGFPGQGAENTEAFF. In DNA form, the CDR3 reads TGTGCCACCAGCGGCTTCCCGGGACAGGGAGCGGAAAACACTGAAGCTTTCTTT.

This clone showed up just once. The gene calls are TRBV5-1 and TRBJ1-1; the D is unclear. The CDR3 spans 14 residues. V lost 2 bases, J lost 1 base, and 9 bases lay in between. Germline V lookup: CDR1 SGHRS, CDR2 YFSETQ. CDR3 region: CASSLVETNTEAFF. The CDR3 DNA reads as TGCGCCAGCAGCTTAGTAGAAACGAACACTGAAGCTTTCTTT.

The chain links TRBV18 to TRBJ2-2; no clear D gene. Germline V gene lookup returns CDR1 KGHSH and CDR2 LQKENI. This CDR3 contains 12 residues. V was clipped by 2 bases and J by 6 bases, with 4 bases between them. The CDR3 loop is CASSPISGELFF. CDR3 nucleotide sequence: TGTGCCAGCTCACCAATTTCCGGGGAGCTGTTTTTT.

This clone was found a few times. V gene TRBV5-1 combines with J gene TRBJ2-6, with a possible D match to TRBD1 (6 bases). Germline V gene data show CDR1 as SGHRS and CDR2 as YFSETQ. The CDR3 covers 18 residues. V dropped 0 bases and J dropped 4 bases, with 17 bases sitting between them. CDR3: CASSLGWYEGTGANVLTF. Here the CDR3 DNA reads TGCGCCAGCAGCTTGGGATGGTATGAGGGGACAGGGGCCAACGTCCTGACTTTC. The entire variable domain, with the rest obtained from reference TRBV5-1 and TRBJ2-6, is as follows: KAGVTQTPRYLIKTRGQQVTLSCSPISGHRSVSWYQQTPGQGLQFLFEYFSETQRNKGNFPGRFSGRQFSNSRSEMNVSTLELGDSALYLCASSLGWYEGTGANVLTFGAGSRLTVL.

The rearrangement links TRBV10-3 to TRBJ2-5, with no clear D. The CDR3 extends over 15 amino acids. Between the trimmed V and J ends, which lost 0 bases and 1 base, there was a span of 9 bases. Germline V CDR1 and CDR2: ENHRY, SYGVKD. This chain's CDR3 is CAISESGKTQETQYF. In nucleotides, the CDR3 is TGTGCCATCAGTGAGTCGGGGAAGACCCAAGAGACCCAGTACTTC.

The V and J genes are TRBV30 and TRBJ1-5, with 10 bases aligning to TRBD1. There are 14 residues in the CDR3. Germline CDR1 GTSNPN, CDR2 SVGIG (reference sequence). Trimming took 3 bases from V and 7 from J; bases not matched to a gene: 6. CDR3 protein: CAWRGQGVGQPQHF. CDR3 DNA sequence: TGTGCCTGGAGAGGACAGGGGGTTGGCCAGCCCCAGCATTTT. Filled out from reference TRBV30 and TRBJ1-5, the complete variable domain reads SQTIHQWPATLVQPVGSPLSLECTVEGTSNPNLYWYRQAAGRGLQLLFYSVGIGQISSEVPQNLSASRPQDRQFILSSKKLLLSDSGFYLCAWRGQGVGQPQHFGDGTRLSIL.

The chain joins TRBV6-6 to TRBJ2-7; 8 bases fit TRBD1. The CDR3 has 14 amino acids. Trimming at V came to 5 bases and at J to 2 bases, leaving 5 bases not matched to a gene. Per the germline V gene, CDR1 is MNHNY and CDR2 is SVGAGI (reference sequence). CDR3 sequence: CASSRGQGAYEQYF. The CDR3 region has the DNA TGTGCCAGCAGTCGCGGACAGGGCGCCTACGAGCAGTACTTC.

The chain couples TRBV6-1 to TRBJ1-5; 11 bases line up with TRBD1. The germline V gene encodes CDR1 MNHNS and CDR2 SASEGT. V was pared by 4 bases and J by 2 bases, with 7 bases of the junction left unmatched. The CDR3 sequence is 17 residues long. Here the CDR3 DNA reads TGTGCCAGCAGTGGGACAGGGGGCCTTTTTGGCAATCAGCCCCAGCATTTT. It is translated as CASSGTGGLFGNQPQHF.

In DNA, the CDR3 is TGTGCCAGCAGTTCTTCTGTAAGGGTCCTCAGCTCCTACAATGAGCAGTTCTTC. Its translation: CASSSSVRVLSSYNEQFF. The J gene is TRBJ2-1, the V gene TRBV28; D is ambiguous. Trimming shortened V by 4 bases and J by 0 bases, and 19 bases separated the two germline ends. This CDR3 is 18 amino acids long. The germline V gene has CDR1 MDHEN and CDR2 SYDVKM.

This clone was seen only once. The chain recombines TRBV10-3 with TRBJ1-1; 8 nucleotides align to TRBD1. The length of the CDR3 is 14 residues. V lost 10 bases, J lost 4 bases, and 11 bases stayed unmatched. CDR1 is ENHRY and CDR2 is SYGVKD in the germline V gene. The CDR3, as DNA: TGTGCCACTACACGCTTTGACAGGGGCACTGAAGCTTTCTTT. It is translated as CATTRFDRGTEAFF.

V usage is TRBV5-1 and J usage is TRBJ2-1, with TRBD1 matching over 9 bases. Looked up from germline, CDR1 is SGHRS and CDR2 is YFSETQ. The V segment lost 4 bases and the J segment 8 bases; nucleotides outside the gene matches: 7. This CDR3 is 14 amino acids long. CDR3 amino acids: CASSPRDRVDEQFF. CDR3 coding DNA: TGCGCCAGCAGCCCCCGGGACAGGGTAGATGAGCAGTTCTTC. Together with reference TRBV5-1 and TRBJ2-1, the CDR3 gives the full variable domain: KAGVTQTPRYLIKTRGQQVTLSCSPISGHRSVSWYQQTPGQGLQFLFEYFSETQRNKGNFPGRFSGRQFSNSRSEMNVSTLELGDSALYLCASSPRDRVDEQFFGPGTRLTVL.

In this sample, this clone turned up once. The chain carries TRBV5-4 and TRBJ1-6; D is undetermined. This CDR3 comprises 13 residues. Germline V gene sequence: CDR1 SGHNT, CDR2 YYREEE (reference sequence). V was pared by 0 bases and J by 14 bases, with 12 bases between. This CDR3 is CASSLGAGIALHF. For the CDR3, the DNA is TGTGCCAGCAGCTTGGGAGCGGGAATCGCCCTCCACTTT.

The V and J genes are TRBV4-1 and TRBJ2-1; 14 nucleotides align to TRBD2. The CDR3 consists of 17 residues. Germline assignment: CDR1 MGHRA and CDR2 YSYEKL. The V and J ends lost 1 base and 5 bases, in that order; junction bases with no gene match: 4. CDR3 region: CASSQVRLAGGDNEQFF. CDR3 coding DNA: TGCGCCAGCAGCCAAGTCCGACTAGCGGGGGGGGACAATGAGCAGTTCTTC.

The chain has TRBV6-5 and TRBJ2-3; TRBD1 matches 10 bases. The CDR3 totals 15 residues. The trim removed 4 bases at V and 5 bases at J, leaving 6 bases unmatched. Per germline, CDR1 MNHEY and CDR2 SVGAGI. The CDR3 DNA follows: TGTGCCAGCAGTTCCGGGACAGGGGTTCAAGATACGCAGTATTTT. Translating gives CASSSGTGVQDTQYF.